This T cell receptor beta chain stems from a study of blood T cells in healthy people across ages. The germline CDR1 and CDR2 sequences are MDHEN and SYDVKM. The length of the CDR3 is 13 residues. The V gene lost 7 bases and the J gene lost 4 bases, with 11 bases spanning the gap. The second PCR ran roughly 6 to 11 cycles with a sample-barcoded 5' primer and J-beta primers. One entry per CDR3 protein, called by TCRdb with MiXCR from the 5' RACE reads. The data contain around 800,000 distinct CDR3 sequences, about 26% of them seen just once; the ten biggest clones take up 3%. This clonotype has just a few counts. A read error may explain this, as a much larger clone is one base away. The same sample was also studied in work on T cells of mothers and their children.

The sample was blood. The V gene is TRBV28, the J gene TRBJ1-5; TRBD1 might be the D (6 bases). This sequence originates from a boy between 5 and 17 years old in good health. The CDR3 region is CASKQGGNQPQHF. In DNA, the CDR3 is TGTGCCAGCAAACAGGGCGGTAATCAGCCCCAGCATTTT.